Below, 14 T cell receptor beta chains from the same sample are listed, as sequenced in a study of shared clonotypes between healthy human individuals. Clones were sequenced by immunoSEQ multiplex PCR, and TCRdb holds only the in-frame ones, with some missing. The table includes roughly 660,000 clones, about 90% detected once. What was sequenced was memory CD8+ T cells from PBMCs. Subset of the sample: CD45RO+ cells pooled with CCR7-negative TemRA cells. These TCRs come from a man aged 18-30 years in good health. Some clones in this sample may be carry-over from other donors' samples.

The chain carries TRBV7-9 and TRBJ2-2; 8 bases line up with TRBD2. CDR3 length equals 15 residues. With 3 bases clipped from V and 2 bases from J, the junction kept 2 bases outside the gene matches. The V gene's germline CDR1 is SEHNR and CDR2 FQNEAQ (reference sequence). The CDR3 coding sequence is TGTGCCAGCAGCTTTAGCGGGACCAACACCGGGGAGCTGTTTTTT. It encodes CASSFSGTNTGELFF.

The chain carries TRBV5-1 and TRBJ2-7; weak D call: TRBD1 (6 bases). Trimming pared 0 bases from V and 2 bases from J, leaving 21 bases between. This CDR3 has 18 residues. The germline gives CDR1 SGHRS, CDR2 YFSETQ. CDR3 DNA: TGCGCCAGCAGCTTGGGGTCTCGGGGACAAGGGATGGCCTACGAGCAGTACTTC. As protein: CASSLGSRGQGMAYEQYF.

The chain uses TRBV7-9 and TRBJ1-2, with 9 bases lining up with TRBD1. The CDR3 spans 15 residues. Germline CDR1 and CDR2: SEHNR and FQNEAQ (reference sequence). V gave up 1 base and J gave up 3 bases; unmatched junction bases: 3. The CDR3 loop is CASSLGQGVHYGYTF. CDR3 sequence (DNA): TGTGCCAGCAGCTTAGGACAGGGGGTACACTATGGCTACACCTTC.

This chain links TRBV7-2 with TRBJ2-1; 11 bases match TRBD2. Germline loops: CDR1 SGHTA, CDR2 FQGNSA. V trimming: 3 bases; J trimming: 4 bases; junction bases outside the gene matches: 5. The CDR3 sequence is 16 residues long. CDR3 sequence (DNA): TGTGCCAGCAGCTTCCCACTAGCGGGAGATTACAATGAGCAGTTCTTC. It specifies CASSFPLAGDYNEQFF.

Comments on this clone: Other DNA sequences in the same sample also yield this CDR3. V and J are TRBV5-4 and TRBJ2-7; D remains ambiguous. Trimming pared 0 bases from V and 3 bases from J, leaving 7 bases between. The CDR3 loop spans 13 amino acids. Germline assignment: CDR1 SGHNT and CDR2 YYREEE (reference sequence). As DNA, the CDR3 is TGTGCCAGCAGCTTGGGTGGGTACTACGAGCAGTACTTC. As protein: CASSLGGYYEQYF.

V gene TRBV15 combines with J gene TRBJ2-7; 9 positions match TRBD1. The V gene end was trimmed by 4 bases and the J gene end by 4 bases; junction bases not matched to a gene: 5. Germline-derived CDR1 and CDR2 are LNHNV and YYDKDF (reference sequence). This CDR3 is 14 amino acids long. The CDR3, as DNA: TGTGCCACCAGCACAGGGACAGGGTTATACGAGCAGTACTTC. Amino acid sequence: CATSTGTGLYEQYF.

The chain employs TRBV5-1 and TRBJ2-2; tentative D call: TRBD2 (6 bases). The CDR3 extends over 16 amino acids. V dropped 4 bases and J dropped 3 bases, with 16 bases sitting between them. Germline V gene data show CDR1 as SGHRS and CDR2 as YFSETQ. CDR3 nucleotide sequence: TGCGCCAGCAGCCTCGCCGGGACTCGACACACCGGGGAGCTGTTTTTT. Amino acids: CASSLAGTRHTGELFF.

This chain joins TRBV7-9 and TRBJ2-7, with D tentatively TRBD1 or TRBD2 (5 bases each). The CDR3 has 14 residues. Germline loops: CDR1 SEHNR, CDR2 FQNEAQ (reference sequence). V lost 4 bases and J 4 bases, leaving 14 bases between the germline ends. The CDR3 sequence is CASSSGTFRYEQYF. For the CDR3, the DNA is TGTGCCAGCAGCTCCGGGACGTTCCGATACGAGCAGTACTTC.

The count of this clone is one. DNA of the CDR3: TGTGCCAGCAGTGGGACTATGGTCTATGAGCAGTTCTTC. Translated: CASSGTMVYEQFF. The V and J genes are TRBV27 and TRBJ2-1, with 7 bases identical to TRBD2. This CDR3 spans 13 amino acids. Trimming removed 5 bases from V and 8 bases from J; junction bases left unmatched: 6. The germline CDR1 and CDR2 sequences are MNHEY and SMNVEV (reference sequence).

The rearrangement links TRBV27 to TRBJ2-7; 8 bases line up with TRBD1. Germline CDR1 MNHEY, CDR2 SMNVEV (reference sequence). The CDR3 is made up of 13 amino acids. J was trimmed by 5 bases and V by 4 bases; bases with no gene match: 4. CDR3 loop: CASSSDRVNEQYF. The CDR3 DNA follows: TGTGCCAGCAGTTCGGACAGGGTCAACGAGCAGTACTTC.

This clone was seen just once. The chain couples TRBV11-2 to TRBJ2-3; TRBD2 matches 12 bases. The CDR3 consists of 16 residues. CDR1 and CDR2 from the germline V gene are SGHAT and FQNNGV. V lost 5 bases to trimming and J lost 4 bases; unmatched junction nucleotides: 7. DNA of the CDR3: TGTGCCAGCAGCCGTCTAGCGGGAGGGTCGGCAGATACGCAGTATTTT. Translated, it gives CASSRLAGGSADTQYF.

The chain has TRBV27 and TRBJ2-3; D could derive from TRBD1 or TRBD2 (6 bases each). CDR1 MNHEY and CDR2 SMNVEV come from the germline V gene (reference sequence). V gave up 7 bases and J gave up 2 bases, with 19 bases separating them. This CDR3 has 16 amino acids. CDR3 DNA: TGTGCCAGCACCCCTAGGGGGGTGACGTACACAGATACGCAGTATTTT. It codes for CASTPRGVTYTDTQYF.

The CDR3 nucleotides are TGTGCCAGCAGCTTATGGCGAGATACGCAGTATTTT. It codes for CASSLWRDTQYF. The chain is built from TRBV7-2 and TRBJ2-3, with unresolved D. Trimming took off 2 bases at V and 5 bases at J, with 5 bases between the two ends. This CDR3 is 12 amino acids long. The V gene's germline CDR1 is SGHTA and CDR2 FQGNSA. The complete variable domain, with remaining parts taken from reference TRBV7-2 and TRBJ2-3, reads GAGVSQSPSNKVTEKGKDVELRCDPISGHTALYWYRQSLGQGLEFLIYFQGNSAPDKSGLPSDRFSAERTGGSVSTLTIQRTQQEDSAVYLCASSLWRDTQYFGPGTRLTVL.

The rearrangement links TRBV10-3 to TRBJ1-3; D gene uncertain. Per germline, CDR1 ENHRY and CDR2 SYGVKD. V lost 6 bases and J lost 0, with 9 bases in between. This CDR3 contains 14 residues. CDR3 sequence reads: CAIRVTDSGNTIYF. Here the CDR3 DNA reads TGTGCCATCAGGGTTACCGACTCTGGAAACACCATATATTTT.